This T cell receptor (beta chain) comes out of a study of response to subunit inactivated influenza vaccine. Study results and limitations: After each seasonal influenza vaccination, few new T cells are recruited, the authors suggested.

One entry per CDR3 protein, called by TCRdb with MiXCR from the RT-PCR reads. The sample consists of over 450,000 distinct CDR3 sequences, under 15% of them appearing once. In the case of this clonotype: Antigen specificity is unknown.

The germline CDR1 and CDR2 sequences are DFQATT and SNEGSKA (reference sequence). The CDR3 is 15 residues long. J gave up 0 bases and V 5 bases, and 6 bases lay outside the gene matches. This specimen was PBMCs from blood, taken 35 to 45 days after vaccination. The clonotype was recovered from a man in his forties or fifties who received an inactivated influenza vaccine. The chain is built from TRBV20-1 and TRBJ2-2; 7 bases match TRBD2. CDR3 region: CSAAVLATNTGELFF. The CDR3 nucleotides read TGCAGTGCTGCGGTACTAGCGACGAACACCGGGGAGCTGTTTTTT.